This T cell receptor beta chain was retrieved from a study of T cell responses to AZD1222 COVID-19 vaccine. Study-wide results and limits: Females outnumbered males among donors, who were mostly white British; clonal diversity was possibly underestimated. Repertoires were obtained only post-peak T cell response.

Repertoires were generated with immunoSEQ multiplex PCR, while TCRdb's copy carries only in-frame clones and drops some. The sample lists approximately 200,000 clones, about 94% occurring once. Second doses that came at about 4 or about 12 weeks were put together. A word on this clone: Its specificity is unknown.

Sequences were derived from peripheral blood, sampled 28 days after the second AZD1222 dose. The TCR sequence derives from an adult who received the AZD1222 COVID-19 vaccine.

The CDR3: CASSQESGSAYEQYF. The CDR3 nucleotides read TGTGCCAGCAGCCAAGAGTCCGGGTCGGCCTACGAGCAGTACTTC. V and J are TRBV14 and TRBJ2-7; D is unclear. The CDR3 totals 15 residues. Germline assignment: CDR1 SGHDN and CDR2 FVKESK. Trimming left V 0 bases short and J 2 bases short, with 11 bases between.